The sequence of this T cell receptor beta chain was determined in a study of CD8 T cells in Susac syndrome. Study at large: Treatment at blood withdrawal was none, corticosteroids, or intravenous immunoglobulin alone in Susac syndrome patients.

It was with random hexamers that about 0.45 to 1 ug RNA was reverse transcribed. It was immunoSEQ multiplex PCR that amplified TCR beta CDR3 across 54 Vbeta and 13 Jbeta. TCRdb reanalysed the immunoSEQ multiplex PCR reads using MiXCR and keeps one entry per CDR3 protein. Of under 200,000 distinct CDR3 sequences listed, about 96% are singletons. The authors sequenced TCR beta from blood CD8+ and CD4+ T cells. Negative isolation yielded CD4+ and CD8+ T cells, and FACS enriched TEMRA cells. This CDR3 region has 16 residues. Per germline, CDR1 DFQATT and CDR2 SNEGSKA (reference sequence). V shed 3 bases and J shed 0 bases, with 15 bases lying between them.

V is TRBV20-1 and J is TRBJ2-4, with D possibly TRBD2 on 6 matching bases. Sequences were obtained from CD4+ T cells from PBMCs. This TCR was recovered from a human donor with Susac syndrome. The CDR3 sequence: CSASGPGLLAKNIQYF. CDR3 in DNA: TGCAGTGCTAGTGGACCGGGACTGCTAGCCAAAAACATTCAGTACTTC.